This T cell receptor beta chain was found in a study of radiotherapy plus CTLA-4 blockade in lung cancer. Study-wide results and limits: Per reports, early blood T cell clone dynamics, plus interferon-beta, forecast response most strongly. Expansion in blood of tumor-derived TCR clones was seen after radiotherapy plus ipilimumab.

TCRdb's copy holds only in-frame clones and misses some; the assay was immunoSEQ multiplex PCR. Seen here are some 92,000 clones, 80% to 85% observed once, and the top ten hold around 3.6%. It was focal radiation plus CTLA-4 blockade with ipilimumab that patients with chemo-refractory metastatic non-small-cell lung cancer received. This clone showed up just once. No antigen is known for it. The V gene end was trimmed by 1 base and the J gene end by 5 bases; junction bases not matched to a gene: 6. CDR3 length equals 15 residues. The V gene's germline CDR1 is MNHNS and CDR2 SASEGT. This TCR was recovered from a human donor with non-small cell lung cancer who had a partial response to radiotherapy plus ipilimumab. Sequencing was performed on peripheral blood, taken from a patient treated with radiotherapy plus ipilimumab. The chain recombines TRBV6-1 with TRBJ2-5; 8 bases match TRBD1. The CDR3 DNA reads as TGTGCCAGCAGTGAAGGAGGACAGGGTGGGGAGACCCAGTACTTC. Protein product: CASSEGGQGGETQYF.